This TCR beta chain was observed in a study of glioma-infiltrating T cells after dendritic cell vaccination. Whole-study context: Samples are from glioblastoma patients in Phase I and II dendritic cell vaccine trials. Findings and caveats of the study: The cohort had few patients with full blood and tumor sets.

Concerning this clone itself: What it binds is unknown.

Measured with immunoSEQ multiplex PCR; TCRdb has only the in-frame clones, and not every one. Of about 38,000 clones listed, approximately 82% are singletons. Germline CDR1 is SNHLY and CDR2 is FYNNEI. The germline V and J ends were trimmed by 6 bases and 6 bases, with 12 bases remaining between them. This CDR3 has 13 amino acids. The sequences come from blood, collected before dendritic cell vaccination. The TCR sequence derives from a human donor with glioblastoma. The rearrangement joins TRBV2 to TRBJ1-5, with no clear D. CDR3 nucleotides: TGTGCCAGCAGCGCCCCTCGGGGTCAGCCCCAGCATTTT. It translates to CASSAPRGQPQHF.